The next 20 T cell receptor beta chains were all read from a single sample in a study of shared clonotypes between healthy human individuals. CD8 cells classed as naive were CD45RO-negative and positively selected for CCR7, excluding terminally differentiated effector memory CD45RA+ cells. The table came from immunoSEQ multiplex PCR; TCRdb's copy has only in-frame clones and leaves some out. The sample shows about 590,000 clones, just under 97% of them seen only once. Material for sequencing was naive CD8+ T cells sorted from blood. These TCRs come from a woman in her thirties in good health.

This chain joins TRBV4-1 and TRBJ1-5; D might be TRBD1 (6 bases). The V and J ends lost 1 base and 3 bases respectively, with 13 bases between them. Germline CDR1 MGHRA, CDR2 YSYEKL. The CDR3 has 16 residues. CDR3 amino acids: CASSQGSTGNNQPQHF. CDR3 sequence (DNA): TGCGCCAGCAGCCAAGGTTCCACAGGGAACAATCAGCCCCAGCATTTT.

CDR3 sequence reads: CASSTGTRGGSEQYF. In DNA form, the CDR3 reads TGTGCCAGTAGTACAGGGACTAGAGGTGGGAGCGAGCAGTACTTC. The rearrangement joins TRBV19 to TRBJ2-7, with 8 bases lining up with TRBD2. Trimming removed 4 bases from V and 6 bases from J; junction bases left unmatched: 11. There are 15 residues in the CDR3. Looked up from germline, CDR1 is LNHDA and CDR2 is SQIVND (reference sequence).

The chain combines TRBV7-9 with TRBJ1-1; TRBD1 matches at 10 bases. CDR3 length: 15 amino acids. V lost 5 bases to trimming and J lost 3 bases; unmatched junction nucleotides: 6. Germline CDR1 reads SEHNR; CDR2 reads FQNEAQ (reference sequence). The CDR3 spells CASSLDRGHDTEAFF. In nucleotides, the CDR3 is TGTGCCAGCAGCCTCGACAGGGGGCATGACACTGAAGCTTTCTTT.

The chain links TRBV6-5 to TRBJ2-2; D is possibly TRBD2 (6 bases). Trimming removed 0 bases at V and 7 bases at J, with 12 bases between. Germline V gene lookup returns CDR1 MNHEY and CDR2 SVGAGI. The CDR3 has 15 amino acids. The CDR3 protein is CASSYSGGRGGELFF. In DNA form, the CDR3 reads TGTGCCAGCAGTTACTCGGGAGGCCGCGGCGGGGAGCTGTTTTTT.

The genes are TRBV5-4 and TRBJ1-5; possibly TRBD1 for D (5 bases). This CDR3 has 14 amino acids. Trimming removed 3 bases from V and 5 bases from J, with 12 bases in between. Looked up from germline, CDR1 is SGHNT and CDR2 is YYREEE (reference sequence). CDR3 sequence (DNA): TGTGCCAGCAGCTGGGTCGGGGGGGATCAGCCCCAGCATTTT. Its translation: CASSWVGGDQPQHF.

The rearrangement uses TRBV9 and TRBJ2-1, with D possibly being TRBD2 (6 bases). This CDR3 is 16 amino acids long. The germline V gene encodes CDR1 SGDLS and CDR2 YYNGEE. Trimming stripped 4 bases from V and 5 bases from J, with 19 bases between. The CDR3 DNA reads TGTGCCAGCAGCCCCCAGGGCCGGACTAATCACAATGAGCAGTTCTTC. Amino acids: CASSPQGRTNHNEQFF.

This clone was seen just once. The CDR3 DNA reads as TGTGCCAGCTCCCCTGGGGGAATCGACGAGCAGTACTTC. It specifies CASSPGGIDEQYF. The chain is built from TRBV7-9 and TRBJ2-7; TRBD1 or TRBD2 may be the D gene (5 bases each). Per germline, CDR1 SEHNR and CDR2 FQNEAQ (reference sequence). V lost 8 bases and J lost 5, with 16 bases in between. This CDR3 comprises 13 residues. Based on the CDR3 plus reference TRBV7-9 and TRBJ2-7, the full variable domain is DTGVSQNPRHKITKRGQNVTFRCDPISEHNRLYWYRQTLGQGPEFLTYFQNEAQLEKSRLLSDRFSAERPKGSFSTLEIQRTEQGDSAMYLCASSPGGIDEQYFGPGTRLTVT.

With regard to this clone: Other DNA sequences of this sample code for an identical CDR3. The V and J genes are TRBV7-9 and TRBJ1-1; TRBD1 is a possible D gene (5 bases). CDR3 length equals 15 residues. The germline V gene has CDR1 SEHNR and CDR2 FQNEAQ (reference sequence). V dropped 0 bases and J dropped 4 bases, with 12 bases sitting between them. CDR3 DNA: TGTGCCAGCAGCTTAGCGCAGGGCTCGAGCACTGAAGCTTTCTTT. Protein product: CASSLAQGSSTEAFF.

V is TRBV5-5 and J is TRBJ2-1; the D is unclear. Germline lookup yields CDR1 SGHKS and CDR2 YYEKEE (reference sequence). V shed 2 bases and J shed 14 bases, with 11 bases lying between them. CDR3 length: 11 amino acids. CDR3 in amino acids: CASSLMEMEFF. The DNA of the CDR3 is TGTGCCAGCAGCTTAATGGAGATGGAGTTCTTC.

The CDR3 nucleotides are TGTGCCAGCAGCAAAGAGCAGGGAGCCTCCCATCAGCCCCAGCATTTT. As protein: CASSKEQGASHQPQHF. The chain joins TRBV21-1 to TRBJ1-5. TRBV21-1 is flagged as a pseudogene. The CDR3 is 16 amino acids.

This chain uses TRBV19 with TRBJ2-7; weak D call: TRBD1 (5 bases). Germline V lookup: CDR1 LNHDA, CDR2 SQIVND (reference sequence). V dropped 5 bases and J dropped 2 bases, with 19 bases sitting between them. This CDR3 has 16 residues. The CDR3 here is CASSPKTAPRPYEQYF. The CDR3 region has the DNA TGTGCCAGTAGTCCTAAGACAGCCCCCAGGCCCTACGAGCAGTACTTC.

The CDR3 DNA is TGTGCCAGCAGCCAAGATTGGGACGCCTCCTACGAGCAGTACTTC. The encoded protein is CASSQDWDASYEQYF. J is TRBJ2-7 and V is TRBV4-2; D is perhaps TRBD1 or TRBD2 (5 bases each). CDR1 LGHNA and CDR2 YNFKEQ come from the germline V gene. The CDR3 length is 15 residues. V lost 0 bases to trimming and J lost 0 bases, with 9 bases between them.

The V gene is TRBV9, the J gene TRBJ2-1, with 8 bases lining up with TRBD2. CDR3 length equals 17 residues. Germline assignment: CDR1 SGDLS and CDR2 YYNGEE. The V segment lost 3 bases and the J segment 4 bases; nucleotides outside the gene matches: 12. Written as DNA, the CDR3 is TGTGCCAGCAGCGACCCCATAAGCGGGAGCGATTACAATGAGCAGTTCTTC. This sequence encodes CASSDPISGSDYNEQFF.

J is TRBJ2-1 and V is TRBV5-6; 10 bases line up with TRBD2. Germline V gene sequence: CDR1 SGHDT, CDR2 YYEEEE. J lost 2 bases, V lost 6 bases, and 5 bases had no gene match. The CDR3 length is 15 residues. CDR3 amino acids: CASKMGLATYNEQFF. The DNA for the CDR3 is TGTGCCAGCAAAATGGGACTAGCGACCTACAATGAGCAGTTCTTC.

The V call is TRBV5-1, the J call TRBJ2-1; the D is unclear. Trimming cost V 0 bases and J 0 bases, with 10 bases left between them. There are 16 residues in the CDR3. Per germline, CDR1 SGHRS and CDR2 YFSETQ. CDR3 sequence reads: CASSLVGTSSYNEQFF. CDR3 bases: TGCGCCAGCAGCTTGGTAGGAACAAGCTCCTACAATGAGCAGTTCTTC.

The CDR3 sequence: CASTSMGAPGAEAFF. The CDR3 DNA follows: TGTGCCAGCACCTCAATGGGGGCTCCCGGGGCTGAAGCTTTCTTT. This chain joins TRBV2 and TRBJ1-1, with D possibly TRBD1 on 6 matching bases. V lost 7 bases, J lost 6 bases, and 21 bases lay in between. Germline CDR1 and CDR2: SNHLY and FYNNEI. This CDR3 is built from 15 residues.

The J gene is TRBJ2-7, the V gene TRBV5-1; D might be TRBD2 (5 bases). Between the trimmed V and J ends, which lost 7 bases and 7 bases, there was a span of 15 bases. Germline V gene lookup returns CDR1 SGHRS and CDR2 YFSETQ. The CDR3 runs 12 residues. CDR3 sequence: CASFGLVGEQYF. For the CDR3, the DNA is TGCGCCAGCTTCGGACTCGTCGGGGAGCAGTACTTC.

The chain has TRBV28 and TRBJ2-7, with 10 bases fitting TRBD2. CDR3 length: 14 residues. Germline values: CDR1 MDHEN, CDR2 SYDVKM. Trimming removed 5 bases from V and 4 bases from J; junction bases left unmatched: 5. As DNA, the CDR3 is TGTGCCAGCAGTCCCCTAGCGGGAGTGTACGAGCAGTACTTC. Encoded protein: CASSPLAGVYEQYF.

The chain has TRBV5-1 and TRBJ2-1; D is unclear. The CDR3 length is 17 residues. V lost 0 bases and J lost 4, with 17 bases in between. Germline V gene data show CDR1 as SGHRS and CDR2 as YFSETQ. The CDR3 DNA reads as TGCGCCAGCAGCTTGGCCCAAGTAAAAACACTTTACAATGAGCAGTTCTTC. This codes for CASSLAQVKTLYNEQFF.

V and J are TRBV15 and TRBJ2-1; D is unresolved. There are 15 residues in the CDR3. Germline values: CDR1 LNHNV, CDR2 YYDKDF (reference sequence). V gave up 0 bases and J gave up 4 bases, with 10 bases separating them. The CDR3 DNA reads TGTGCCACCAGCAGAGACCGAACCCGGTACAATGAGCAGTTCTTC. Its protein product is CATSRDRTRYNEQFF.